This T cell receptor (beta chain) is from a study of shared clonotypes between healthy human individuals (dated by TCRdb to the early 2020s). Study-wide context: Two women and a few men aged 18 to 49 years were included in the cohort. For each donor, CD4 naive and CD4 memory were each given three plates, CD8 naive was given two plates, and CD8 memory was given one plate. Blood TCR repertoires of roughly 5 healthy adults were deeply sequenced to estimate repertoire size and the extent of clonotype sharing between individuals. Libraries were prepared and TCR repertoires were sequenced by different laboratories using diverse techniques, in order to increase sequencing depth and limit assay-specific biases. Between about 0.85 and 9.5 billion PBMCs per donor were obtained by leukapheresis. Study-wide conclusions, independent of this receptor: The small number of donors limited the genetic and exposure-history diversity represented. When a few donors were compared, the shared fraction of clonotypes was roughly 4.8% for naive CD4, roughly 3.3% for naive CD8, 2.3% for memory CD4, and roughly 0.43% for memory CD8. Larger estimated clonotype richness was generally found for naive subsets than for memory subsets. Sampling was restricted to blood, and TCR repertoires in tissues likely differ from the TCR repertoires found in blood. Pairwise subsampling indicated that sequencing depth was expected to affect the degree of clonotype sharing among donors. Compared with non-shared clonotypes, the clonotypes found in all four sorted-subset donors had higher generation probabilities. Rarefaction of sorted-subset datasets indicated incomplete sequencing despite the large sequencing depth.

CDR1 SGHTA and CDR2 FQGTGA were looked up in the germline V gene. The V and J ends are trimmed by 5 bases and 2 bases, leaving 11 bases between them. The CDR3 runs 14 residues from the cysteine to the phenylalanine. The CDR3 DNA has 42 bases and is translated from base 1. In regard to this clone: The antigen it binds to is not known. Base quality data are lacking; no much larger clone is found one base away.

TCR CDR3 regions were amplified from genomic DNA by multiplex PCR using the deep immunoSEQ assay. Extracted genomic DNA from each cell subset was spread evenly across all wells of several immunoSEQ 96-well plates, with each plate serving as a replicate. For sorted subsets, each replicate PCR was loaded with approximately 200 ng genomic DNA, equivalent to approximately 27,000 T cell genomes. The purified libraries were quantified using a Qubit 3.0 fluorometer, sized with a Bioanalyzer 2100, and then quantified again using the KAPA Library Quantification kit. Every immunoSEQ 96-well plate was sequenced on a separate single-read 150-cycle Illumina NextSeq 550 flow cell. Per the authors' processing: Because the immunoSEQ output included only junctional sequences and no quality scores, the filtering could not be the same as the filtering used for full-length reads. Sequences were annotated with PyIR, a Python wrapper for IgBLAST v1.9, using IMGT germline references to assign V/J genes and CDR3. Reads with weak V/J assignments (E-value above 1e-6), missing CDR3, stop codons, out-of-frame junctions, or ambiguous translated residues were removed. A V3J clonotype was defined by an identical inferred V gene, J gene, and CDR3 amino acid sequence. Percentage overlap between repertoires was computed as shared unique clonotypes divided by the size of the smaller repertoire. Repertoire richness was assessed with RTK rarefaction, the Chao1 estimator, and Recon v2.1 estimates of unobserved clonotypes. For all TCRbeta clonotypes obtained by the gDNA method from a few donors, generation probabilities were computed with OLGA. Not all clones reach the TCRdb copy of this immuneACCESS table, which keeps in-frame sequences only. Checked studies attribute under half of the gap to unresolved V genes and leave the rest unexplained. V and J calls and clone size follow that table, whereas D and trimming were derived from the DNA. The sample table lists more than 850,000 clones, around 78% of them with a count of one. The biggest ten clones account for 0.5% to 0.6% of the sample.

The donors were healthy, HIV-negative adults who had no recently reported acute infections or vaccinations. Every donor was a Caucasian adult residing in Nashville, Tennessee, USA. CD4+ T cells were enriched by magnetic negative selection, after which naive cells were positively selected on CD45RA and the negative fraction was taken as the memory subset. After blood collection by leukapheresis, PBMCs were isolated using Ficoll-Histopaque density gradient centrifugation and then cryopreserved in the vapor phase of liquid nitrogen. Purity and quantity of every magnetically sorted T cell population were checked by analytical flow cytometry. Each sorted fraction had its genomic DNA isolated and then quantified by UV absorbance on a Nanodrop 2000c.

This receptor chain uses TRBV7-3 and TRBJ2-3; the D gene cannot be resolved reliably. This receptor was identified in a man aged 18 to 29 in good health. Some clones in this sample may be carry-over from other donors' samples. The sequenced material came from memory CD4+ T cells from PBMCs. The label giving this sample's cell subset or site can be read as: CD45RA-negative fraction. The base sequence is TGTGCCAGCAGCCTCGGGTCCCCCACAGATACGCAGTATTTT. This sequence encodes CASSLGSPTDTQYF.